Shown below are 29 T cell receptor beta chains from a single sample sequenced in a study of T-cell memory formation after mild COVID-19. MiXCR, applied by TCRdb to the 5' RACE reads, yields one record per CDR3 protein. The sample carries about 140,000 distinct CDR3 sequences, 20% to 25% recorded once. Input material: PBMCs or a T cell subset sorted from them (not recorded which). All receptors derive from an adult woman who had mild COVID-19 (a few samples of this study predate the infection). Cell type and time point are not known.

This chain connects TRBV21-1 to TRBJ1-1; the table calls TRBD1, which could not be checked here. TRBV21-1 is flagged as a pseudogene. This CDR3 has 18 residues. CDR3: CASSSQRGFGGLNTEAFF. Here the CDR3 DNA reads TGTGCCAGCAGCTCACAACGCGGGTTTGGGGGGCTAAACACTGAAGCTTTCTTT.

V is TRBV24-1 and J is TRBJ2-3; tentatively, D is TRBD2 (6 bases). Trimming removed 3 bases from V and 4 bases from J, with 10 bases in between. Germline lookup yields CDR1 KGHDR and CDR2 SFDVKD. The CDR3 has 14 residues. As DNA, the CDR3 is TGTGCCACCAGTGATGAGGAGGGGTCAGATACGCAGTATTTT. The encoded protein is CATSDEEGSDTQYF.

The gene calls are TRBV28 and TRBJ2-7; D gene ambiguous. V lost 2 bases and J 2 bases, leaving 1 base between the germline ends. The CDR3 sequence is 11 residues long. In germline, CDR1 is MDHEN, CDR2 SYDVKM. CDR3 sequence: CASSLPYEQYF. The CDR3 nucleotides read TGTGCCAGCAGTTTACCCTACGAGCAGTACTTC.

The rearrangement links TRBV4-3 to TRBJ2-1, with 8 bases that match TRBD2. The CDR3 consists of 15 residues. In germline, CDR1 is LGHNA, CDR2 YSLEER. After removal of 5 bases from V and 7 bases from J, the junction contained 10 bases not matched to a gene. The CDR3 loop is CASSGWERELNEQFF. CDR3 nucleotides: TGCGCCAGCAGCGGCTGGGAGCGGGAGTTGAATGAGCAGTTCTTC.

This clonotype was counted ten times or more. V and J are TRBV7-9 and TRBJ2-1; either TRBD1 or TRBD2 may supply D (5 bases each). V was cut by 4 bases and J by 0 bases, with 13 bases left in between. Looked up from germline, CDR1 is SEHNR and CDR2 is FQNEAQ (reference sequence). CDR3 size: 16 residues. The CDR3 DNA is TGTGCCAGCAGCTCCCGGGACCCCCACTCCTACAATGAGCAGTTCTTC. Translated, it gives CASSSRDPHSYNEQFF.

J is TRBJ2-5 and V is TRBV19; possible D gene TRBD1, 7 bases. Per the germline V gene, CDR1 is LNHDA and CDR2 is SQIVND (reference sequence). The CDR3 has 14 amino acids. V lost 4 bases and J lost 5, with 14 bases in between. The CDR3: CASSKFQGGETQYF. The DNA for the CDR3 is TGTGCCAGTAGTAAATTCCAGGGGGGTGAGACCCAGTACTTC.

V usage is TRBV5-1 and J usage is TRBJ2-5, with 8 bases lining up with TRBD1. Germline V gene data show CDR1 as SGHRS and CDR2 as YFSETQ. V was pared by 3 bases and J by 2 bases, with 6 bases of the junction left unmatched. This CDR3 is 15 amino acids long. In DNA, the CDR3 is TGCGCCAGCAGCTCCGGACAGGGTCTTCAAGAGACCCAGTACTTC. Encoded protein: CASSSGQGLQETQYF.

V gene TRBV2 combines with J gene TRBJ2-7; TRBD2 matches 11 bases. CDR3 length: 14 residues. Germline CDR1 reads SNHLY; CDR2 reads FYNNEI. V lost 4 bases to trimming and J lost 7 bases; unmatched junction nucleotides: 6. The CDR3 loop is CASSGLAGILEQYF. The CDR3 bases are TGTGCCAGCAGTGGACTAGCGGGGATACTAGAGCAGTACTTC.

The chain couples TRBV2 to TRBJ1-6; D not certain. The CDR3 is 14 amino acids. Trimming removed 3 bases from V and 4 bases from J, with 7 bases in between. Per the germline V gene, CDR1 is SNHLY and CDR2 is FYNNEI. The CDR3 is CASSEGRYNSPLHF. DNA of the CDR3: TGTGCCAGCAGTGAGGGCAGATATAATTCACCCCTCCACTTT.

This chain connects TRBV7-6 to TRBJ2-5, with D unclear. CDR3 length: 11 amino acids. Trimming shortened V by 8 bases and J by 5 bases, and 9 bases separated the two germline ends. Per germline, CDR1 SGHVS and CDR2 FNYEAQ. CDR3 coding DNA: TGTGCCAGCGGGCCCTGGGAGACCCAGTACTTC. The encoded protein is CASGPWETQYF.

This clonotype was seen a handful of times. J is TRBJ2-7 and V is TRBV5-1; D uncertain. The CDR3 covers 11 residues. The germline V gene has CDR1 SGHRS and CDR2 YFSETQ. V was trimmed by 3 bases and J by 5 bases, leaving 6 bases between them. The CDR3 region is CASSWGNEQYF. The CDR3 region has the DNA TGCGCCAGCAGCTGGGGAAACGAGCAGTACTTC.

The rearrangement uses TRBV6-2 or TRBV6-3 and TRBJ2-7; D remains ambiguous. The CDR3 has 11 amino acids. From germline, CDR1 is MNHEY and CDR2 SVGEGT. The V gene lost 4 bases and the J gene lost 6 bases, with 7 bases spanning the gap. In nucleotides, the CDR3 is TGTGCCAGCAGTTCAGGTCTCGAGCAGTACTTC. Its protein product is CASSSGLEQYF.

The rearrangement links TRBV9 to TRBJ1-2, with D unresolved. Trimming shortened V by 0 bases and J by 8 bases, and 17 bases separated the two germline ends. The germline V gene encodes CDR1 SGDLS and CDR2 YYNGEE. The CDR3 covers 15 residues. The CDR3 spells CASSVADRLDNGYTF. The CDR3 DNA reads TGTGCCAGCAGCGTAGCCGACCGACTGGATAACGGCTACACCTTC.

This clonotype was seen a handful of times. The chain uses TRBV7-6 and TRBJ2-3, with unresolved D. Trimming removed 6 bases at V and 0 bases at J, with 7 bases between. The CDR3 spans 13 residues. The germline V gene encodes CDR1 SGHVS and CDR2 FNYEAQ. The CDR3 loop reads CASRGPSTDTQYF. DNA of the CDR3: TGTGCCAGCAGAGGTCCTAGCACAGATACGCAGTATTTT. Full variable domain (rest looked up from reference TRBV7-6 and TRBJ2-3): GAGVSQSPRYKVTKRGQDVALRCDPISGHVSLYWYRQALGQGPEFLTYFNYEAQQDKSGLPNDRFSAERPEGSISTLTIQRTEQRDSAMYRCASRGPSTDTQYFGPGTRLTVL.

The chain combines TRBV7-9 with TRBJ1-5, with 7 bases lining up with TRBD1. This CDR3 is built from 16 residues. The V gene's germline CDR1 is SEHNR and CDR2 FQNEAQ (reference sequence). V shed 1 base and J 2 bases; nucleotides not matched to a gene: 5. CDR3: CASSLVAGGGNQPQHF. The CDR3 nucleotides are TGTGCCAGCAGCTTAGTGGCAGGGGGAGGCAATCAGCCCCAGCATTTT. The entire variable domain, with the rest obtained from reference TRBV7-9 and TRBJ1-5, is as follows: DTGVSQNPRHKITKRGQNVTFRCDPISEHNRLYWYRQTLGQGPEFLTYFQNEAQLEKSRLLSDRFSAERPKGSFSTLEIQRTEQGDSAMYLCASSLVAGGGNQPQHFGDGTRLSIL.

This clonotype was detected a few times. The chain recombines TRBV10-3 with TRBJ2-5; 10 bases fit TRBD2. The CDR3 is 15 residues long. V gave up 3 bases and J gave up 3 bases; unmatched junction bases: 4. Germline loops: CDR1 ENHRY, CDR2 SYGVKD. CDR3 protein: CAISEGLAGEETQYF. In nucleotides, the CDR3 is TGTGCCATCAGTGAAGGGCTAGCGGGAGAAGAGACCCAGTACTTC.

The V gene is TRBV12-3 or TRBV12-4, the J gene TRBJ2-3; 10 positions agree with TRBD2. This CDR3 comprises 14 residues. Trimming at V came to 6 bases and at J to 6 bases, leaving 6 bases not matched to a gene. The CDR3 protein is CASSLAGVWDTQYF. For the CDR3, the DNA is TGTGCCAGCAGCCTAGCGGGAGTGTGGGATACGCAGTATTTT.

The rearrangement uses TRBV11-2 and TRBJ2-7; D gene ambiguous. The CDR3 is 14 residues long. CDR1 is SGHAT, CDR2 FQNNGV, per germline. V lost 5 bases and J lost 1, with 12 bases in between. The CDR3: CASSPAAASYEQYF. The DNA of the CDR3 is TGTGCCAGCAGCCCCGCCGCCGCATCCTACGAGCAGTACTTC.

The chain is built from TRBV7-9 and TRBJ2-3; 10 bases are a match to TRBD2. CDR3 length equals 12 residues. Looked up from germline, CDR1 is SEHNR and CDR2 is FQNEAQ (reference sequence). V shed 6 bases and J 12 bases; nucleotides not matched to a gene: 6. CDR3 protein: CASSFSGGLQYF. CDR3 DNA: TGTGCCAGCAGTTTTAGCGGGGGGCTTCAGTATTTT.

This sequence joins TRBV6-9 and TRBJ2-7; a weak D match, TRBD2 (6 bases). Trimming cost V 4 bases and J 2 bases, with 18 bases left between them. The CDR3 has 16 residues. Germline V gives CDR1 MNHGY, CDR2 SVAAGI. Written as DNA, the CDR3 is TGTGCCAGCAGTTCTATCCCGGAGAGGGAGGCCTACGAGCAGTACTTC. This gives the protein CASSSIPEREAYEQYF.

V and J are TRBV29-1 and TRBJ2-7, with no clear D. This CDR3 region has 13 residues. Between the trimmed V and J ends, which lost 5 bases and 2 bases, there was a span of 13 bases. CDR1 is SQVTM, CDR2 ANQGSEA, per germline. The CDR3 coding sequence is TGCAGCGTTACGGACGCCTTGGCCTACGAGCAGTACTTC. Amino acid sequence: CSVTDALAYEQYF.

The chain uses TRBV12-3 or TRBV12-4 and TRBJ1-1; D not resolved. Trimming took off 4 bases at V and 0 bases at J, with 6 bases between the two ends. This CDR3 spans 13 amino acids. This CDR3 reads CASSWAVNTEAFF. The CDR3 DNA reads as TGTGCCAGCAGTTGGGCCGTGAACACTGAAGCTTTCTTT.

The rearrangement joins TRBV11-2 to TRBJ1-2, with D possibly matching TRBD1 (6 bases). CDR1 SGHAT and CDR2 FQNNGV come from the germline V gene. Deletions cut 1 base from V and 6 bases from J, with 12 bases between. CDR3 length equals 14 residues. For the CDR3, the DNA is TGTGCCAGCAGCTTAGGACTGGGGGGCGATGGCTACACCTTC. It specifies CASSLGLGGDGYTF.

The chain's CDR3 is CSATPPGTADGYTF. CDR3 coding DNA: TGCAGTGCAACCCCGCCCGGGACAGCTGATGGCTACACCTTC. The chain recombines TRBV20-1 with TRBJ1-2, with 7 bases fitting TRBD1. The CDR3 is 14 residues long. V was clipped by 6 bases and J by 6 bases; unmatched bases: 13. Germline V lookup: CDR1 DFQATT, CDR2 SNEGSKA (reference sequence).

The chain joins TRBV5-1 to TRBJ2-1, with D unresolved. This CDR3 has 12 residues. Germline V gene lookup returns CDR1 SGHRS and CDR2 YFSETQ. Trimming removed 1 base at V and 8 bases at J, with 7 bases between. CDR3 residues: CASSLTSDEQFF. CDR3 nucleotides: TGCGCCAGCAGCTTGACAAGTGATGAGCAGTTCTTC.

The rearrangement uses TRBV6-6 and TRBJ2-3; 8 nucleotides match TRBD2. Germline CDR1 MNHNY, CDR2 SVGAGI (reference sequence). This CDR3 contains 18 residues. The V segment lost 6 bases and the J segment 4 bases; nucleotides outside the gene matches: 18. The CDR3 spells CASRFPPNRREVADTQYF. CDR3 bases: TGTGCCAGCAGATTCCCCCCTAACCGGCGGGAGGTCGCAGATACGCAGTATTTT.

This rearrangement joins TRBV5-1 to TRBJ1-1; TRBD1 matches at 9 bases. This CDR3 contains 14 residues. Germline V lookup: CDR1 SGHRS, CDR2 YFSETQ. With 7 bases clipped from V and 0 bases from J, the junction kept 4 bases outside the gene matches. CDR3 sequence (DNA): TGCGCCAGCTGGGACAGGGACATGAACACTGAAGCTTTCTTT. Translation: CASWDRDMNTEAFF. The whole variable domain, remainder taken from reference TRBV5-1 and TRBJ1-1, is KAGVTQTPRYLIKTRGQQVTLSCSPISGHRSVSWYQQTPGQGLQFLFEYFSETQRNKGNFPGRFSGRQFSNSRSEMNVSTLELGDSALYLCASWDRDMNTEAFFGQGTRLTVV.

The rearrangement uses TRBV6-2 or TRBV6-3 and TRBJ2-1; the D gene is possibly TRBD2 (6 bases). This CDR3 is built from 15 residues. Trimming took off 2 bases at V and 7 bases at J, with 15 bases between the two ends. CDR1 and CDR2 from the germline V gene are MNHEY and SVGEGT. The CDR3 protein is CASSYPGLLTNEQFF. DNA for the CDR3: TGTGCCAGCAGTTACCCTGGACTACTTACGAATGAGCAGTTCTTC.

The gene calls are TRBV20-1 and TRBJ1-1, with a possible D match to TRBD1 (5 bases). The V end was cut by 3 bases, the J end by 4 bases, with 21 bases between. CDR3 size: 16 residues. From germline, CDR1 is DFQATT and CDR2 SNEGSKA (reference sequence). CDR3 coding DNA: TGCAGTGCTAGGGACCCGGGGGGGACTCATATCACTGAAGCTTTCTTT. Translated, it gives CSARDPGGTHITEAFF.